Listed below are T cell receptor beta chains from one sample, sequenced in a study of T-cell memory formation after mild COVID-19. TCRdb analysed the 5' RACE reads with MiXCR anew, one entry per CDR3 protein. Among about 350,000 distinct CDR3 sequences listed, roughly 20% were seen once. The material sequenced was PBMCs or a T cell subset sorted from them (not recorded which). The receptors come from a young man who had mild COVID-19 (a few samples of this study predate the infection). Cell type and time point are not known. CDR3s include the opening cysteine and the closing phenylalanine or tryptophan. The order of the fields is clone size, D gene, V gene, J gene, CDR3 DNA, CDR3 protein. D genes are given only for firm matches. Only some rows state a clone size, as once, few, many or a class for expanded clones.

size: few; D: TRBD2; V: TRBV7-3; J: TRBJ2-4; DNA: TGTGCCAGCAGCTCAACTAGCGGGCGCGACATTCAGTACTTC; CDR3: CASSSTSGRDIQYF
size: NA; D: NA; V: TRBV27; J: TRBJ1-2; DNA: TGTGCCAGCAGTGATCGCGGGGGCGCGCACTATGGCTACACCTTC; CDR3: CASSDRGGAHYGYTF
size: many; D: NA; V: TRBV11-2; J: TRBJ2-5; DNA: TGTGCCAGCAGCTGGAGGACCACCCAAGAGACCCAGTACTTC; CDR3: CASSWRTTQETQYF
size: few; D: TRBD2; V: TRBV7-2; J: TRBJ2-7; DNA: TGTGCCAGCAGGAGGACCGGGACTAGCGGGGGGACGGCCTCCTACGAGCAGTACTTC; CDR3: CASRRTGTSGGTASYEQYF
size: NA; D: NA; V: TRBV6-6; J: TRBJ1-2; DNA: TGTGCCAGCAGTTACTCGAAACAACCAACCCGTACCTATGGCTACACCTTC; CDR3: CASSYSKQPTRTYGYTF
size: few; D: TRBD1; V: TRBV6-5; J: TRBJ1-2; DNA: TGTGCCAGCAGAGGACAGGTGTGGAGCTATGGCTACACCTTC; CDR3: CASRGQVWSYGYTF
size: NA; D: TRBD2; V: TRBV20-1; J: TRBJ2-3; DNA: TGCAGTGCTAGCGCCGGGACTAGTGGGGGCACAGATACGCAGTATTTT; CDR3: CSASAGTSGGTDTQYF
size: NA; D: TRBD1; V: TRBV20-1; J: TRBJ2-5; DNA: TGCAGTGCTAGGGCCGGGACAGGGGCCCAAGAGACCCAGTACTTC; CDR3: CSARAGTGAQETQYF
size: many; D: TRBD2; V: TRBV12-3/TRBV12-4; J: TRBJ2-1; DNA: TGTGCCAGCAGTTTGGCGGGGGGGCGGAATGAGCAGTTCTTC; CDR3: CASSLAGGRNEQFF
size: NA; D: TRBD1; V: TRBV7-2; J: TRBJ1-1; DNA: TGTGCCAGCAGCTTAATGGGACAGGGTCGTGGCACTGAAGCTTTCTTT; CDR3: CASSLMGQGRGTEAFF
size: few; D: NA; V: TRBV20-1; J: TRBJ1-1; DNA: TGCAGTGCTAGAGACAGGGGACAGAACACTGAAGCTTTCTTT; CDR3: CSARDRGQNTEAFF
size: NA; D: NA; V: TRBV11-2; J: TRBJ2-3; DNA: TGTGCCAGCAGCTCGGGAGGTTCAGGGGGCCCAGATACGCAGTATTTT; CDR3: CASSSGGSGGPDTQYF
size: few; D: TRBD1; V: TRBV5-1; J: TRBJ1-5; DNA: TGCGCCAGCAGCTTGGTCGACAGGGCTCAGCCCCAGCATTTT; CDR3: CASSLVDRAQPQHF
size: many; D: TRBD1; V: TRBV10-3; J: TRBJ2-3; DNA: TGTGCCATCAGTGAGTCGCCCTCTCGGCGGCGACAGGGCCTCACAGATACGCAGTATTTT; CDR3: CAISESPSRRRQGLTDTQYF
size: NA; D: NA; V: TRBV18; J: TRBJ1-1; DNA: TGTGCCAGCTCACCAGATCTACAAGAAGCTTTCTTT; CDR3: CASSPDLQEAFF
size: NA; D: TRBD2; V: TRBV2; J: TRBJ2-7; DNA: TGTGCCAGCAGTACGGGACTAGCGGGGGGAAGATACGAGCAGTACTTC; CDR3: CASSTGLAGGRYEQYF
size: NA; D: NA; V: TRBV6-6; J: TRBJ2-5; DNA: TGTGCCAGCCGGGGCAGGGAAGAGACCCAGTACTTC; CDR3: CASRGREETQYF
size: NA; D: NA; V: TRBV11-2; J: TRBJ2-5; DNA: TGTGCCAGCAGCTTAGCGCGGGGGCTACAAGAGACCCAGTACTTC; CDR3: CASSLARGLQETQYF
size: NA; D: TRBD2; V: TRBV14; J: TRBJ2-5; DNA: TGTGCCAGCAGCCAAGGCGGACTAGCGGGGGGACAAGAGACCCAGTACTTC; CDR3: CASSQGGLAGGQETQYF
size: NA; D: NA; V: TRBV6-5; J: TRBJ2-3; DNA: TGTGCCAGCATGGAAGACACAGATACGCAGTATTTT; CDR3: CASMEDTDTQYF
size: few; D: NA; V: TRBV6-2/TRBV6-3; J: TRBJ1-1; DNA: TGTGCCAGCATAGAGTTACTGAACACTGAAGCTTTCTTT; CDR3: CASIELLNTEAFF
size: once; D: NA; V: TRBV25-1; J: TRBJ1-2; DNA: TGTGCCAGCAGTGCCTTCAGACTGAATGGCTACACCTTC; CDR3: CASSAFRLNGYTF
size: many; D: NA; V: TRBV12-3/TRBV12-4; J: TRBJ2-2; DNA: TGTGCCAGCAGTTTAGGGCGGCTGGGGGAGCTGTTTTTT; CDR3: CASSLGRLGELFF
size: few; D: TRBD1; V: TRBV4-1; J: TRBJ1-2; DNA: TGCGCCAGCAGCCCCCGACAGGGCGGACACTATGGCTACACCTTC; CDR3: CASSPRQGGHYGYTF
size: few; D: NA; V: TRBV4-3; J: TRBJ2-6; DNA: TGCGCCAGCAGCGATCAAGGACACTCTGGGGCCAACGTCCTGACTTTC; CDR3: CASSDQGHSGANVLTF
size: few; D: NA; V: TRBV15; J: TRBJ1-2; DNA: TGTGCCACCAGCAGACAGCCCTATGGCTACACCTTC; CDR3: CATSRQPYGYTF
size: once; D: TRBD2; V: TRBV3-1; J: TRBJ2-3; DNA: TGTGCCAGCGCCGCGGCGGGGGGGCCGGATACGCAGTATTTT; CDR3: CASAAAGGPDTQYF
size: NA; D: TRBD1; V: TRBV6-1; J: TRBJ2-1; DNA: TGTGCCAGCAGTGACGGGCAGGGGGTATACAATGAGCAGTTCTTC; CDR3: CASSDGQGVYNEQFF
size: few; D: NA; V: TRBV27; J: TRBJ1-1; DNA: TGTGCCAGCGGGCAGGGAGGCACTGAAGCTTTCTTT; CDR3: CASGQGGTEAFF
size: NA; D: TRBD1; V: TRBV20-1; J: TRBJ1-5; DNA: TGCAGTGCTCGGGACAGGGGGCATCGGCAGCCCCAGCATTTT; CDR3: CSARDRGHRQPQHF
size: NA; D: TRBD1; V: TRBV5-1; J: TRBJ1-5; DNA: TGCGCCAGCAGGAGACAGGGCGTAGAGCCCCAGCATTTT; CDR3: CASRRQGVEPQHF
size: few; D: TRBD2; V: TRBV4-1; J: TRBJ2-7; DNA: TGCGCCAGCAGCCAAGTACCGGGGGGGTTCGGGTCCGGCGAGCAGTACTTC; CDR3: CASSQVPGGFGSGEQYF
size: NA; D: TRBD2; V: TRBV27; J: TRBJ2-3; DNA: TGTGCCAGCCGTAGCGGGGGGGCTTCAGATACGCAGTATTTT; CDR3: CASRSGGASDTQYF
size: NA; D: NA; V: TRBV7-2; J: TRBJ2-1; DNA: TGTGCCAGCACCCCTCCAGGAATGGAAGAGCAGTTCTTC; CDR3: CASTPPGMEEQFF